This T cell receptor beta chain was profiled in a study of graft-versus-host responses after intestinal transplantation. Whole-study context: Among the recipients, transplants were multivisceral, liver-intestinal, or isolated intestinal. Every transplant recipient was induced with anti-thymocyte globulin, then maintained on tacrolimus and steroids for about three years.

Only in-frame clones appear in the TCRdb table, and some are missing; sequencing was by immunoSEQ multiplex PCR. This table holds 80,000 to 95,000 clones, about 90% found once. Germline CDR1 and CDR2: MNHNY and SVGAGI (reference sequence). The CDR3 spans 14 residues. V was shortened by 0 bases and J by 3 bases, with 9 bases between the two germline ends. Study-wide findings and caveats: Early HvG declines after transplant were associated with peak circulating GvH clone levels. Within allografts, high graft-versus-host to host-versus-graft clonal ratios were seen among patients with graft-donor T cell macrochimerism.

Details on this clone: What it binds is not known.

The rearrangement links TRBV6-6 to TRBJ2-7, with D hard to call. The sample was unstimulated CD8+ T cells sorted from spleen or lymph node cells, taken before intestinal transplant. This receptor was obtained from a human donor who received an intestinal transplant. CDR3 nucleotides: TGTGCCAGCAGTTACTCGATTGACGGCTACGAGCAGTACTTC. It yields the protein CASSYSIDGYEQYF.